This T cell receptor (beta chain) emerged from a study of blood T cell repertoires in COVID-19. The overall study: COVID-19 samples, acute and convalescent, were from the United States, Italy and Spain. Sample material is recorded as cDNA or gDNA derived from T cells, B-cell-depleted T cells, or PBMCs.

Methods used by the authors: Amplification of reference gene primers was used by the study to estimate nucleated cell counts. Here immunoSEQ multiplex PCR was the method, and the copy in TCRdb shows in-frame clones only, minus some. V, J and clone size are those of that table, while D and trimming were read from the DNA. The table shows about 220,000 clones, with roughly four fifths occurring only once. CDR3 length: 15 residues. V was shortened by 4 bases and J by 5 bases, with 15 bases between the two germline ends. CDR1 and CDR2 from the germline V gene are SGHAT and FQNNGV. The receptor was isolated from a woman aged 55-75 years with acute or convalescent COVID-19. V gene TRBV11-2 combines with J gene TRBJ2-1; D is perhaps TRBD2 (6 bases). The sample consisted of peripheral blood. This chain's CDR3 is CASSSRGNRNNEQFF. CDR3 DNA sequence: TGTGCCAGCAGCTCTCGGGGGAACCGGAACAATGAGCAGTTCTTC.